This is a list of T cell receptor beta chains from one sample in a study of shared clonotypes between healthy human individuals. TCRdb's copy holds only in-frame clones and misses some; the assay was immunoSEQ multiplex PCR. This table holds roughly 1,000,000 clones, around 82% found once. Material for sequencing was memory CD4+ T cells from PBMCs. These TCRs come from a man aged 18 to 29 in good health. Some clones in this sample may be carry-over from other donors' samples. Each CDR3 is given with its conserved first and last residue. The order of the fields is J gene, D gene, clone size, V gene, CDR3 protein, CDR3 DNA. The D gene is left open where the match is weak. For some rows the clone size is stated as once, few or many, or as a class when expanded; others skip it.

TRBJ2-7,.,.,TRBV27,CASRASYEQYF,TGTGCCAGCCGTGCTTCCTACGAGCAGTACTTC
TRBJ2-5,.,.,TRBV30,CAWSSNQETQYF,TGTGCCTGGAGTTCTAACCAAGAGACCCAGTACTTC
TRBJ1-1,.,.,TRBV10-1,CASSENLNTEAFF,TGCGCCAGCAGTGAGAATCTGAACACTGAAGCTTTCTTT
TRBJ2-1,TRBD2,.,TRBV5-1,CASSPLAQTSGRASYNEQFF,TGCGCCAGCAGCCCCCTGGCCCAGACTAGCGGGAGGGCGTCCTACAATGAGCAGTTCTTC
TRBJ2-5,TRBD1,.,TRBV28,CASSSSTTGYQETQYF,TGTGCCAGCAGTTCCTCCACGACAGGGTACCAAGAGACCCAGTACTTC
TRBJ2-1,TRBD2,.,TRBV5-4,CASSLVTSGHNEQFF,TGTGCCAGCAGCTTGGTGACTAGCGGCCACAATGAGCAGTTCTTC
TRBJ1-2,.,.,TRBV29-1,CSVEVSGRYYGYTF,TGCAGCGTTGAAGTGTCGGGACGTTACTATGGCTACACCTTC
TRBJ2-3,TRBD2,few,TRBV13,CASSLGLAGGPGYGDTQYF,TGTGCCAGCAGCCTGGGACTAGCGGGAGGCCCGGGGTATGGAGATACGCAGTATTTT
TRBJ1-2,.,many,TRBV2,CASSVEANYGYTF,TGTGCCAGCAGTGTAGAGGCAAACTATGGCTACACCTTC
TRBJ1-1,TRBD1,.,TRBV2,CASTGQGLVNTEAFF,TGTGCCAGCACCGGACAGGGGTTGGTGAACACTGAAGCTTTCTTT
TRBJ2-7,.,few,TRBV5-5,CASSFVIRGGEQYF,TGTGCCAGCAGCTTTGTTATAAGGGGTGGCGAGCAGTACTTC
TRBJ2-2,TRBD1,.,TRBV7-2,CASRNAGGYTGELFF,TGTGCCAGCAGGAACGCAGGGGGCTACACCGGGGAGCTGTTTTTT
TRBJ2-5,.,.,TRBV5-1,CASSLASGHETQYF,TGCGCCAGCAGCTTGGCCAGTGGGCACGAGACCCAGTACTTC
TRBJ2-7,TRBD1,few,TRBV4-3,CASSQDAGQGGYEQYF,TGCGCCAGCAGCCAAGACGCTGGACAGGGAGGCTACGAGCAGTACTTC
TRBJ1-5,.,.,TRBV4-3,CASSQDFRGNQPQHF,TGCGCCAGCAGCCAAGATTTCCGGGGCAATCAGCCCCAGCATTTT
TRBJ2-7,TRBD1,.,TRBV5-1,CASSPRQGAGEQYF,TGCGCCAGCAGCCCTCGACAGGGGGCTGGCGAGCAGTACTTC
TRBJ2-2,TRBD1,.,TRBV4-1,CASSPWTGRNTGELFF,TGCGCCAGCAGCCCCTGGACAGGGCGGAACACCGGGGAGCTGTTTTTT
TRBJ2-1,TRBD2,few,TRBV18,CASSSLLVKREGQNEQFF,TGTGCCAGCTCATCGCTACTTGTCAAGCGGGAGGGCCAGAATGAGCAGTTCTTC
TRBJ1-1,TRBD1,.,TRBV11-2,CASSSGQGDGTEAFF,TGTGCCAGCAGCTCGGGACAGGGGGATGGCACTGAAGCTTTCTTT
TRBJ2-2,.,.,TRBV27,CASRVQGRAGELFF,TGTGCCAGCAGGGTACAGGGTCGGGCCGGGGAGCTGTTTTTT
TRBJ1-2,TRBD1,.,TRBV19,CASSFGTGVYGYTF,TGTGCCAGTAGCTTTGGGACAGGGGTCTATGGCTACACCTTC
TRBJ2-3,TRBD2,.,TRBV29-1,CSVAGGRESTDTQYF,TGCAGCGTTGCCGGCGGGCGGGAGAGCACAGATACGCAGTATTTT
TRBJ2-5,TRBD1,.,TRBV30,CAYSDRPSETQYF,TGTGCCTACTCGGACAGGCCCTCCGAGACCCAGTACTTC
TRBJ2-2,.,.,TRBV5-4,CASSNMGLRAGELFF,TGTGCCAGCAGTAATATGGGGCTGCGAGCCGGGGAGCTGTTTTTT
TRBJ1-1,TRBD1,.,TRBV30,CAWSVQDRGAFF,TGTGCCTGGAGTGTACAGGACAGGGGAGCTTTCTTT
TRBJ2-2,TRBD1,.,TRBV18,CASSPDRGPTGELFF,TGTGCCAGCTCACCCGACAGGGGGCCCACCGGGGAGCTGTTTTTT
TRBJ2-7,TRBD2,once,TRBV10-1,CASSESGLAPYEQYF,TGCGCCAGCAGTGAGTCTGGACTAGCGCCCTACGAGCAGTACTTC
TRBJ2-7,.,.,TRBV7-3,CASSLTGDGSYEQYF,TGTGCCAGCAGCTTAACGGGGGACGGCTCCTACGAGCAGTACTTC
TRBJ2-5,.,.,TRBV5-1,CASSLEDRETQYF,TGCGCCAGCAGCTTGGAAGATCGAGAGACCCAGTACTTC
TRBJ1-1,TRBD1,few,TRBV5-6,CASSSSLDRGKEAFF,TGTGCCAGCAGCTCCTCTTTGGACAGGGGGAAGGAAGCTTTCTTT
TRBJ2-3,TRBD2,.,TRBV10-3,CAITRDSGGEDTQYF,TGTGCCATCACCCGAGATAGCGGGGGTGAAGATACGCAGTATTTT
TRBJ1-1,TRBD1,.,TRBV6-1,CAGSADRRNTEAFF,TGTGCCGGATCCGCGGACAGGAGGAACACTGAAGCTTTCTTT
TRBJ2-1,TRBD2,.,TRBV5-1,CASSLAGGTGNEQFF,TGCGCCAGCAGCTTGGCGGGAGGTACGGGGAATGAGCAGTTCTTC
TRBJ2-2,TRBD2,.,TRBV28,CASSPYFASGTTNTGELFF,TGTGCCAGCAGTCCCTACTTTGCTAGCGGGACTACTAACACCGGGGAGCTGTTTTTT
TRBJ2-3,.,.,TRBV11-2,CASSLWGVDSYTQYF,TGTGCCAGCAGCTTATGGGGGGTGGATTCATATACGCAGTATTTT
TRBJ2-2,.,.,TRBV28,CASGPLLAGQFSTANTGELFF,TGTGCCAGCGGCCCCCTTTTAGCGGGACAGTTCTCTACCGCGAACACCGGGGAGCTGTTTTTT
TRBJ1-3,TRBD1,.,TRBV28,CASSFTGGYVNTIYF,TGTGCCAGCAGTTTCACAGGGGGCTATGTAAACACCATATATTTT
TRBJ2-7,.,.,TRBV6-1,CASSLKGGYEQYF,TGTGCCAGCAGTTTAAAGGGGGGGTACGAGCAGTACTTC
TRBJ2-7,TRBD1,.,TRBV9,CASSGGQGSYEQYF,TGTGCCAGCAGCGGCGGACAGGGGAGCTACGAGCAGTACTTC
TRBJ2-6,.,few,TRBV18,CASSGQGANVLTF,TGTGCCAGCTCAGGCCAAGGGGCCAACGTCCTGACTTTC
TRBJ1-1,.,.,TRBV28,CASSLDRTSEAFF,TGTGCCAGCAGTTTAGATCGGACCTCGGAAGCTTTCTTT
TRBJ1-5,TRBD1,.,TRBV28,CASRTDRGSLGQPQHF,TGTGCCAGCAGAACGGACAGGGGGTCGTTAGGACAGCCCCAGCATTTT
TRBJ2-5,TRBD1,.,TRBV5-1,CASLSIPDRDETQYF,TGCGCCAGCCTCTCCATCCCTGACAGGGACGAGACCCAGTACTTC
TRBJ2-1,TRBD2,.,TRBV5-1,CASSLAGGLGNEQFF,TGCGCCAGCAGCTTAGCGGGAGGGCTCGGCAATGAGCAGTTCTTC
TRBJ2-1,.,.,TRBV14,CASSSSSSYNEQFF,TGTGCCAGCAGCTCGAGTTCCTCCTACAATGAGCAGTTCTTC
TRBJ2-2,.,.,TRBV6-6,CASSYLNGETGELFF,TGTGCCAGCAGTTATTTAAATGGGGAGACCGGGGAGCTGTTTTTT
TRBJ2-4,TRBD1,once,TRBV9,CASSRDRGNIQYF,TGTGCCAGCAGTCGGGACAGGGGAAACATTCAGTACTTC